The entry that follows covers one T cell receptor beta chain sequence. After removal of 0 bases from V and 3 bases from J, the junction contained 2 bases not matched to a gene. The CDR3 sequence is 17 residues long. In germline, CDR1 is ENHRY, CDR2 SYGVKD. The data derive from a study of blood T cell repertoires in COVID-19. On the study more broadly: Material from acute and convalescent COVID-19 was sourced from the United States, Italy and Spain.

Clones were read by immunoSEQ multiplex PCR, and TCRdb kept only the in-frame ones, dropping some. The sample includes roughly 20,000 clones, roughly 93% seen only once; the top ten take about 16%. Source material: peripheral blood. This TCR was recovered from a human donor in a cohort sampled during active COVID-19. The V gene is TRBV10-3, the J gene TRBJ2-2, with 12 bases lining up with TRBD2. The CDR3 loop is CAISESASGRDTGELFF. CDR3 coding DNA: TGTGCCATCAGTGAGTCTGCTAGCGGGAGGGACACCGGGGAGCTGTTTTTT.